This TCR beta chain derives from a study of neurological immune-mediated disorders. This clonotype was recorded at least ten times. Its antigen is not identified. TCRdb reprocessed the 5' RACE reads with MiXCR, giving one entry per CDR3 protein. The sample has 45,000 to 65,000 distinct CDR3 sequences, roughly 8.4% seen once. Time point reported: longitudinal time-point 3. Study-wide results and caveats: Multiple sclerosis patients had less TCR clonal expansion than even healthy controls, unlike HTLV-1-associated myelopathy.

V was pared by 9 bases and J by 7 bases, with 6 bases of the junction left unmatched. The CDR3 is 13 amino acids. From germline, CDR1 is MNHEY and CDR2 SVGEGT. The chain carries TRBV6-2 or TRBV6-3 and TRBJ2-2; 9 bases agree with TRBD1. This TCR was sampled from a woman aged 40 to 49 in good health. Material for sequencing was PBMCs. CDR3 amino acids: CASTGQGGGELFF. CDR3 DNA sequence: TGTGCCAGTACGGGACAGGGAGGCGGGGAGCTGTTTTTT.